Shown below are 21 T cell receptor beta chains from a single sample sequenced in a study of cytomegalovirus exposure and HLA in healthy donors (dated by TCRdb to the late 2010s). The method was the immunoSEQ multiplex PCR assay. For the multiplex PCR, a mixture combining 60 forward primers for TCR Vbeta segments and 13 reverse primers for TCR Jbeta segments was used. The table comes from immuneACCESS by way of TCRdb, which keeps in-frame sequences with V and J called. Part of the clones is missing from these tables; in studies checked, under half for an unresolved V gene and the rest for unknown reasons. Counted in this sample were about 160,000 clones; roughly 82% of them appeared once. The top ten clonotypes cover approximately 1.6% of the sample. Source material: PBMCs. The receptors were sampled from a girl between 10 and 17 years old in good health and CMV-seropositive.

The rearrangement links TRBV6-1 to TRBJ2-2, with 10 positions matching TRBD1. The CDR3 extends over 15 amino acids. The J segment lost 5 bases and the V segment lost 8 bases, leaving 8 bases of the junction unmatched. The germline gives CDR1 MNHNS, CDR2 SASEGT. CDR3 bases: TGTGCCAGCCGGACAGGGACAGGGGAGACCGGGGAGCTGTTTTTT. This gives the protein CASRTGTGETGELFF.

This chain connects TRBV6-5 to TRBJ2-7; 7 nucleotides align to TRBD1. CDR1 and CDR2 from the germline V gene are MNHEY and SVGAGI. The V gene end was trimmed by 6 bases and the J gene end by 2 bases; junction bases not matched to a gene: 4. The CDR3 is 13 residues long. Here the CDR3 reads CASSRDRAYEQYF. CDR3 DNA sequence: TGTGCCAGCAGCCGTGACAGGGCCTACGAGCAGTACTTC.

This CDR3 is CAIRDRGRTEAFF. CDR3 nucleotides: TGTGCCATCAGAGACAGGGGGCGCACTGAAGCTTTCTTT. The V and J genes are TRBV10-3 and TRBJ1-1; 10 bases are shared with TRBD1. The trim removed 6 bases at V and 4 bases at J, leaving 2 bases unmatched. The CDR3 sequence is 13 residues long. Germline-derived CDR1 and CDR2 are ENHRY and SYGVKD.

This chain links TRBV27 with TRBJ1-2; D gene uncertain. V was pared by 7 bases and J by 7 bases, with 4 bases between. This CDR3 has 9 residues. Germline values: CDR1 MNHEY, CDR2 SMNVEV (reference sequence). Written as DNA, the CDR3 is TGTGCCAGCACGTCTGGCTACACCTTC. Translation gives CASTSGYTF.

This clone was seen only a few times. This chain uses TRBV27 with TRBJ2-6, with D hard to call. Germline V gene data show CDR1 as MNHEY and CDR2 as SMNVEV (reference sequence). The CDR3 is 15 residues long. Deletions cut 1 base from V and 3 bases from J, with 7 bases between. CDR3 in DNA: TGTGCCAGCAGTTTATTTACTGGTGGGGCCAACGTCCTGACTTTC. It encodes CASSLFTGGANVLTF.

The chain uses TRBV5-1 and TRBJ2-5; 10 bases agree with TRBD2. Germline V CDR1 and CDR2: SGHRS, YFSETQ. V lost 3 bases, J lost 3 bases, and 5 bases stayed unmatched. This CDR3 has 15 residues. CDR3 protein: CASSWAGTSEETQYF. The CDR3 nucleotides are TGCGCCAGCAGCTGGGCCGGGACTAGCGAAGAGACCCAGTACTTC.

The genes are TRBV18 and TRBJ1-2, with TRBD1 identical over 8 bases. The CDR3 consists of 15 residues. CDR1 and CDR2 (germline): KGHSH, LQKENI. V shed 3 bases and J 2 bases; nucleotides not matched to a gene: 5. The DNA for the CDR3 is TGTGCCAGCTCACCGTCGGGACAGGCAAACTATGGCTACACCTTC. This codes for CASSPSGQANYGYTF.

The DNA of the CDR3 is TGTGCCAGCAGCCGGGGACAGAACTATGGCTACACCTTC. Amino acids: CASSRGQNYGYTF. This chain links TRBV7-9 with TRBJ1-2, with 7 bases identical to TRBD1. V was pared by 5 bases and J by 2 bases, with 2 bases of the junction left unmatched. The germline CDR1 and CDR2 sequences are SEHNR and FQNEAQ (reference sequence). CDR3 length: 13 residues. Complete variable domain (other parts from reference TRBV7-9 and TRBJ1-2): DTGVSQNPRHKITKRGQNVTFRCDPISEHNRLYWYRQTLGQGPEFLTYFQNEAQLEKSRLLSDRFSAERPKGSFSTLEIQRTEQGDSAMYLCASSRGQNYGYTFGSGTRLTVV.

V usage is TRBV19 and J usage is TRBJ1-4; 7 nucleotides agree with TRBD1. The germline V gene encodes CDR1 LNHDA and CDR2 SQIVND (reference sequence). The CDR3 is made up of 14 amino acids. V trimming: 4 bases; J trimming: 8 bases; junction bases outside the gene matches: 7. The CDR3 nucleotides read TGTGCCAGTAGTACCTACAGGGGTGGAGAAAAACTGTTTTTT. Amino acids: CASSTYRGGEKLFF.

V and J are TRBV11-2 and TRBJ2-1; possible D gene TRBD2, 5 bases. The CDR3 is made up of 18 amino acids. The ends were cut back, 4 bases at V and 9 bases at J, with 28 bases in the middle. Germline V gene lookup returns CDR1 SGHAT and CDR2 FQNNGV. Here the CDR3 reads CASSSGAERTPVVGEQFF. The CDR3, as DNA: TGTGCCAGCAGCTCCGGAGCGGAACGAACCCCAGTTGTAGGTGAGCAGTTCTTC.

The chain joins TRBV5-1 to TRBJ2-4; 7 bases match TRBD2. Germline V gives CDR1 SGHRS, CDR2 YFSETQ. Trimming cost V 4 bases and J 8 bases; bases outside gene matches: 9. The CDR3 loop spans 14 amino acids. CDR3 in DNA: TGCGCCAGCAGCGCTTCCGGGGGGAGGGACATTCAGTACTTC. This sequence encodes CASSASGGRDIQYF.

V and J are TRBV11-2 and TRBJ1-1, with 7 bases identical to TRBD1. This CDR3 has 13 amino acids. J was trimmed by 1 base and V by 6 bases; bases with no gene match: 2. Germline V gene lookup returns CDR1 SGHAT and CDR2 FQNNGV. The CDR3 protein is CASSRQGNTEAFF. As DNA, the CDR3 is TGTGCCAGCAGTAGACAGGGGAACACTGAAGCTTTCTTT.

The chain carries TRBV7-9 and TRBJ2-3; 12 nucleotides match TRBD2. The germline gives CDR1 SEHNR, CDR2 FQNEAQ (reference sequence). The CDR3 length is 19 residues. The J segment lost 6 bases and the V segment lost 3 bases, leaving 16 bases of the junction unmatched. For the CDR3, the DNA is TGTGCCAGCAGCTTGCTCTCAACTAGCGGGAGGTATGTCTCGGATACGCAGTATTTT. As protein: CASSLLSTSGRYVSDTQYF. Supplemented by reference TRBV7-9 and TRBJ2-3, the full variable domain reads DTGVSQNPRHKITKRGQNVTFRCDPISEHNRLYWYRQTLGQGPEFLTYFQNEAQLEKSRLLSDRFSAERPKGSFSTLEIQRTEQGDSAMYLCASSLLSTSGRYVSDTQYFGPGTRLTVL.

Notes on this clone: Other nucleotide sequences from this sample produce the same CDR3. V is TRBV28 and J is TRBJ1-1, with D tentatively TRBD1 (5 bases). The V end was cut by 5 bases, the J end by 1 base, with 11 bases between. Germline loops: CDR1 MDHEN, CDR2 SYDVKM. The CDR3 has 14 residues. CDR3 nucleotides: TGTGCCAGCAGTCGCACCGGGGGGAACACTGAAGCTTTCTTT. Translating it yields CASSRTGGNTEAFF.

The CDR3 sequence is CASSQGQPWVAQHF. The CDR3 coding sequence is TGTGCCAGCAGTCAAGGACAGCCTTGGGTGGCCCAGCATTTT. The rearrangement uses TRBV28 and TRBJ1-5; a weak D match, TRBD1 (6 bases). This CDR3 is built from 14 residues. The ends were cut back, 5 bases at V and 11 bases at J, with 19 bases in the middle. Germline CDR1 and CDR2: MDHEN and SYDVKM.

The gene calls are TRBV30 and TRBJ2-2; D call uncertain. This CDR3 has 15 residues. In germline, CDR1 is GTSNPN, CDR2 SVGIG (reference sequence). Trimming removed 2 bases from V and 4 bases from J, with 14 bases in between. As DNA, the CDR3 is TGTGCCTGGAGTTTTACCGGTACTCTCACCGGGGAGCTGTTTTTT. Amino acid sequence: CAWSFTGTLTGELFF.

J is TRBJ2-7 and V is TRBV5-8; D ambiguous. This CDR3 comprises 14 residues. Looked up from germline, CDR1 is SGHTS and CDR2 is YDEGEE. Trimming took off 2 bases at V and 2 bases at J, with 11 bases between the two ends. CDR3 sequence: CASSFDPSPYEQYF. The CDR3 DNA reads TGTGCCAGCAGCTTCGATCCGAGCCCCTACGAGCAGTACTTC.

This chain links TRBV7-8 with TRBJ1-1, with D maybe TRBD1 (5 bases). Trimming removed 5 bases at V and 0 bases at J, with 19 bases between. This CDR3 is built from 17 residues. Germline loops: CDR1 SGHVS, CDR2 FQNEAQ. CDR3 sequence reads: CASSPWGGRSLNTEAFF. For the CDR3, the DNA is TGTGCCAGCAGCCCGTGGGGGGGACGGAGCCTGAACACTGAAGCTTTCTTT.

The chain couples TRBV13 to TRBJ2-1; 12 bases are shared with TRBD2. CDR1 and CDR2 from the germline V gene are PRHDT and FYEKMQ (reference sequence). The CDR3 has 19 amino acids. Trimming took 5 bases from V and 6 from J; bases not matched to a gene: 17. The DNA of the CDR3 is TGTGCCAGCAGCCCTACCCCGGGGGCTAGCGGGAGGGCCTTCAATGAGCAGTTCTTC. This codes for CASSPTPGASGRAFNEQFF.

The chain recombines TRBV30 with TRBJ1-3; 7 nucleotides match TRBD1. There are 15 residues in the CDR3. The germline CDR1 and CDR2 sequences are GTSNPN and SVGIG (reference sequence). With V trimmed by 2 bases and J by 0 bases, 4 bases remained unmatched. The CDR3 DNA follows: TGTGCCTGGAGTCGTACAGGGGACTCTGGAAACACCATATATTTT. Translating gives CAWSRTGDSGNTIYF.

The V gene is TRBV21-1, the J gene TRBJ1-1. TRBV21-1 is a documented pseudogene. The CDR3 covers 14 residues. The CDR3 region is CASSKRGGRTEAFF. Written as DNA, the CDR3 is TGTGCCAGCAGCAAAAGGGGGGGGAGGACTGAAGCTTTCTTT.